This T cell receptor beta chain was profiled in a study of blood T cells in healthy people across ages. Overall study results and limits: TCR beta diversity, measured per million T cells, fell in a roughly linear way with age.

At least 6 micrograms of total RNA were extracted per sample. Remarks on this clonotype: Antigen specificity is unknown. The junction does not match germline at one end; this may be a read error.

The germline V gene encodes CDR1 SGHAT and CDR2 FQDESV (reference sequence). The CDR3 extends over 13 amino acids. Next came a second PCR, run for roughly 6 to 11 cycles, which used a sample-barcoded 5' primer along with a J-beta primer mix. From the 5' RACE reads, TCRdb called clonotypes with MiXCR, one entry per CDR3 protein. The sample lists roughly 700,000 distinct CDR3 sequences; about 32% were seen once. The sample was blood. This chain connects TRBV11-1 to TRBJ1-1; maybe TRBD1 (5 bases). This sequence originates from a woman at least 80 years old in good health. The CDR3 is CACSPWGGTEAFF. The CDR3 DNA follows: TGTGCCTGCAGCCCCTGGGGGGGCACTGAAGCTTTCTTT.